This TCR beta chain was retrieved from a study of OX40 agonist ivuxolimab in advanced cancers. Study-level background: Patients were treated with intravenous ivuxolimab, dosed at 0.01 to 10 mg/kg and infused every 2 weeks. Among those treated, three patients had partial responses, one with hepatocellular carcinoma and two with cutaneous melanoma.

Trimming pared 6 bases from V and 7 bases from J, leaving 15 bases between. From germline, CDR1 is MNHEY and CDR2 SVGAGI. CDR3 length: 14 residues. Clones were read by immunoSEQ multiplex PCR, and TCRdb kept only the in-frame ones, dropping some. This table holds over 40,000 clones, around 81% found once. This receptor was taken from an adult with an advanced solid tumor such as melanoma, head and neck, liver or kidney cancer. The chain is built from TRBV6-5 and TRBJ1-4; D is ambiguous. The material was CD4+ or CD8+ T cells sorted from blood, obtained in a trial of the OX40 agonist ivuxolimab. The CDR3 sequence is CASRSSGFGEKLFF. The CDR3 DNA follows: TGTGCCAGCAGGTCCTCGGGGTTTGGTGAAAAACTGTTTTTT.